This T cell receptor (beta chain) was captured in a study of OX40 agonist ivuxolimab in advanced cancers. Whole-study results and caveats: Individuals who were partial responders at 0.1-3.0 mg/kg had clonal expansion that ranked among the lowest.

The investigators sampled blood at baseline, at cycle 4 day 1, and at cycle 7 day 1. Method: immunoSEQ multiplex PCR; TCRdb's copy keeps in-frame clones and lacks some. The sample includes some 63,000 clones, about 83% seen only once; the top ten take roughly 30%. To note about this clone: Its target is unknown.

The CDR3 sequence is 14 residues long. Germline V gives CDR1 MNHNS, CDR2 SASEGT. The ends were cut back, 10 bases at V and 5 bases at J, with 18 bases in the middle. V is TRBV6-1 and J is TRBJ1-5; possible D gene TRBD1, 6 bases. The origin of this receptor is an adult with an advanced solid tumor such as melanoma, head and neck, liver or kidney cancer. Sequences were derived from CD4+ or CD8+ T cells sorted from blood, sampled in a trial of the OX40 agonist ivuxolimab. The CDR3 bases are TGTGCCACCAGGGACCCAGGGGACCATCAGCCCCAGCATTTT. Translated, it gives CATRDPGDHQPQHF.